The next 15 T cell receptor beta chains were all read from a single sample in a study of blood T cell repertoires in COVID-19. The table came from immunoSEQ multiplex PCR; TCRdb's copy has only in-frame clones and leaves some out. The sample yields 70,000 or so clones, roughly 71% seen once. Sequencing was carried out using peripheral blood. The receptors were gathered from a man aged 55 to 69 with COVID-19, enrolled during active disease.

V gene TRBV24-1 combines with J gene TRBJ1-5; 7 bases align to TRBD1. The CDR3 runs 15 residues. Germline V lookup: CDR1 KGHDR, CDR2 SFDVKD. The V gene end was trimmed by 3 bases and the J gene end by 9 bases; junction bases not matched to a gene: 10. The CDR3 DNA is TGTGCCACCAGTGATGAGGGGCTTCAGGGGGGGCCCCAGCATTTT. Its protein product is CATSDEGLQGGPQHF.

The chain uses TRBV6-5 and TRBJ1-3; D remains ambiguous. Germline V gene sequence: CDR1 MNHEY, CDR2 SVGAGI. V was clipped by 4 bases and J by 0 bases, with 10 bases between them. The CDR3 contains 15 residues. As DNA, the CDR3 is TGTGCCAGCAGTTCTCCGACTAACTCTGGAAACACCATATATTTT. It is translated as CASSSPTNSGNTIYF.

This clone was seen only once. The gene calls are TRBV7-9 and TRBJ1-1; D is unclear. The germline V gene has CDR1 SEHNR and CDR2 FQNEAQ (reference sequence). Trimming cost V 5 bases and J 10 bases, with 14 bases left between them. The CDR3 covers 12 residues. In nucleotides, the CDR3 is TGTGCCAGCAGCCCCAGGCCCCGGGGAGCTTTCTTT. It yields the protein CASSPRPRGAFF.

This clone was found many times. The rearrangement joins TRBV7-9 to TRBJ2-2; D might be TRBD1 (5 bases). This CDR3 is 14 amino acids long. Trimming cost V 5 bases and J 7 bases, with 14 bases left between them. CDR1 and CDR2 from the germline V gene are SEHNR and FQNEAQ (reference sequence). CDR3 nucleotides: TGTGCCAGCAGCCGGCCAGGGCCGGGCGGGGAGCTGTTTTTT. Translation gives CASSRPGPGGELFF.

J is TRBJ2-7 and V is TRBV20-1; 10 bases agree with TRBD2. V was pared by 3 bases and J by 1 base, with 6 bases of the junction left unmatched. The length of the CDR3 is 15 residues. CDR1 and CDR2 (germline): DFQATT, SNEGSKA (reference sequence). The DNA for the CDR3 is TGCAGTGCTAGTATAGCGGGAGGAGGGTCCTACGAGCAGTACTTC. It translates to CSASIAGGGSYEQYF.

This rearrangement joins TRBV7-2 to TRBJ2-1, with D possibly TRBD2 on 5 matching bases. Germline CDR1 is SGHTA and CDR2 is FQGNSA. The CDR3 spans 15 residues. The ends were cut back, 1 base at V and 3 bases at J, with 10 bases in the middle. CDR3 in amino acids: CASSLGASFYNEQFF. The CDR3 bases are TGTGCCAGCAGCTTAGGGGCTAGCTTCTACAATGAGCAGTTCTTC. Full variable domain (remainder filled in from reference TRBV7-2 and TRBJ2-1): GAGVSQSPSNKVTEKGKDVELRCDPISGHTALYWYRQSLGQGLEFLIYFQGNSAPDKSGLPSDRFSAERTGGSVSTLTIQRTQQEDSAVYLCASSLGASFYNEQFFGPGTRLTVL.

The chain recombines TRBV6-5 with TRBJ1-2; 7 nucleotides align to TRBD1. There are 13 residues in the CDR3. In germline, CDR1 is MNHEY, CDR2 SVGAGI. Losses at the gene ends were 5 bases for V and 5 bases for J; bases not matched to a gene: 5. CDR3 nucleotide sequence: TGTGCCAGCAGTAGGGACAGATTATATGGCTACACCTTC. This gives the protein CASSRDRLYGYTF.

The chain recombines TRBV29-1 with TRBJ2-1; D not certain. The V end was cut by 3 bases, the J end by 0 bases, with 6 bases between. The germline CDR1 and CDR2 sequences are SQVTM and ANQGSEA. The CDR3 consists of 13 residues. The CDR3 reads CSVDSSSYNEQFF. The DNA of the CDR3 is TGCAGCGTTGATTCTAGCTCCTACAATGAGCAGTTCTTC.

This rearrangement joins TRBV19 to TRBJ2-1, with 11 positions matching TRBD2. From germline, CDR1 is LNHDA and CDR2 SQIVND (reference sequence). The CDR3 totals 14 residues. J lost 9 bases, V lost 5 bases, and 6 bases had no gene match. For the CDR3, the DNA is TGTGCCAGTAGTCTTTCTAGCGGGAGGAGTGAGCAGTTCTTC. Protein sequence: CASSLSSGRSEQFF.

The rearrangement links TRBV12-3 or TRBV12-4 to TRBJ2-2; D uncertain. V was pared by 7 bases and J by 4 bases, with 7 bases between. This CDR3 contains 12 residues. This CDR3 is CASTLSTGELFF. The CDR3 coding sequence is TGTGCCAGCACCTTATCCACCGGGGAGCTGTTTTTT.

V gene TRBV2 combines with J gene TRBJ2-2; D possibly corresponds to TRBD2 (6 bases). Trimming shortened V by 5 bases and J by 3 bases, and 13 bases separated the two germline ends. Looked up from germline, CDR1 is SNHLY and CDR2 is FYNNEI. The CDR3 sequence is 15 residues long. CDR3 protein: CASSRDSPHTGELFF. CDR3 bases: TGTGCCAGCAGTAGGGACTCTCCCCACACCGGGGAGCTGTTTTTT. Full variable domain (remainder filled in from reference TRBV2 and TRBJ2-2): EPEVTQTPSHQVTQMGQEVILRCVPISNHLYFYWYRQILGQKVEFLVSFYNNEISEKSEIFDDQFSVERPDGSNFTLKIRSTKLEDSAMYFCASSRDSPHTGELFFGEGSRLTVL.

The V and J genes are TRBV7-9 and TRBJ1-4, with D unresolved. The germline V gene has CDR1 SEHNR and CDR2 FQNEAQ (reference sequence). The CDR3 length is 14 residues. V shed 4 bases and J shed 7 bases, with 13 bases lying between them. The CDR3 DNA reads TGTGCCAGCAGCTCCCCCTACCGAGGTGAAAAACTGTTTTTT. Amino acids: CASSSPYRGEKLFF.

V gene TRBV29-1 combines with J gene TRBJ2-1; 7 bases agree with TRBD2. There are 12 residues in the CDR3. CDR1 and CDR2 from the germline V gene are SQVTM and ANQGSEA. J lost 7 bases, V lost 8 bases, and 8 bases had no gene match. In nucleotides, the CDR3 is TGCAGCTCTCGGCTAGCGGTTAATGAGCAGTTCTTC. Amino acid sequence: CSSRLAVNEQFF.

This chain connects TRBV6-2 or TRBV6-3 to TRBJ2-1; 14 nucleotides line up with TRBD2. Germline V gene data show CDR1 as MNHEY and CDR2 as SVGEGT. The CDR3 totals 17 residues. With V trimmed by 0 bases and J by 10 bases, 8 bases remained unmatched. In DNA form, the CDR3 reads TGTGCCAGCAGTTACTCGATTTTGGGACTAGCGGGAGTCGAGCAGTTCTTC. This codes for CASSYSILGLAGVEQFF.

The chain combines TRBV10-3 with TRBJ2-6, with D possibly matching TRBD1 (5 bases). Germline assignment: CDR1 ENHRY and CDR2 SYGVKD. The V end lost 3 bases, the J end lost 0 bases, and 12 bases lay between the germline ends. The CDR3 extends over 17 amino acids. This CDR3 reads CAISDPKTVSGANVLTF. In DNA, the CDR3 is TGTGCCATCAGTGACCCTAAGACAGTCTCTGGGGCCAACGTCCTGACTTTC.